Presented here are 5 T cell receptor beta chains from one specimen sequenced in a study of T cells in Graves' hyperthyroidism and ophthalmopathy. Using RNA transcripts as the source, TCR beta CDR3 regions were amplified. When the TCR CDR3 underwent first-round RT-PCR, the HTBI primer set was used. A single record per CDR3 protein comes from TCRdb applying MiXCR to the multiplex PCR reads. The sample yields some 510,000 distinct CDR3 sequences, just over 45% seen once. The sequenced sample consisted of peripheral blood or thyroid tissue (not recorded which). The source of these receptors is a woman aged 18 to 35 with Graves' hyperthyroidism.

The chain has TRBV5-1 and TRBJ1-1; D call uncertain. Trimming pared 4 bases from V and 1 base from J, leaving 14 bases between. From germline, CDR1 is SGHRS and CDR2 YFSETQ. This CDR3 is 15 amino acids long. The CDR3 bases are TGCGCCAGCAGCCTCTTGGTGGAGACGAACACTGAAGCTTTCTTT. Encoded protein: CASSLLVETNTEAFF.

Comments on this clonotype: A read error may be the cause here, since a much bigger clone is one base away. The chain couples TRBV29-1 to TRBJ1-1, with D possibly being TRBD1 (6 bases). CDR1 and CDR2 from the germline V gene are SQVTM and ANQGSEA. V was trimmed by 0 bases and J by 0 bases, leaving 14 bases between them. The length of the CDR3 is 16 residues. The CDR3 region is CSVEDPVDSVNTEAFF. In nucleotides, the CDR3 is TGCAGCGTTGAAGATCCCGTGGACAGCGTGAACACTGAAGCTTTCTTT. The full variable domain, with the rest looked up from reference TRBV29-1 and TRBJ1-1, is SAVISQKPSRDICQRGTSLTIQCQVDSQVTMMFWYRQQPGQSLTLIATANQGSEATYESGFVIDKFPISRPNLTFSTLTVSNMSPEDSSIYLCSVEDPVDSVNTEAFFGQGTRLTVV.

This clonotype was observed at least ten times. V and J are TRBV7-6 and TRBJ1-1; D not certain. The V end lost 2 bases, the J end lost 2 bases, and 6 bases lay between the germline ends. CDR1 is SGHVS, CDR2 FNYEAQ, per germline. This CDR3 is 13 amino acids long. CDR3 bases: TGTGCCAGCAGCTTAACGATCAACACTGAAGCTTTCTTT. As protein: CASSLTINTEAFF.

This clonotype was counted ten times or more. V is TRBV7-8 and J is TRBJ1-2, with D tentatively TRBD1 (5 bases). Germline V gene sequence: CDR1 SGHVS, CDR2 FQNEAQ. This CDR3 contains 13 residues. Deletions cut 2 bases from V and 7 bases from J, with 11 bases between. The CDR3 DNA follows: TGTGCCAGCAGCTTACTGACAGACCCTGGCTACACCTTC. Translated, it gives CASSLLTDPGYTF. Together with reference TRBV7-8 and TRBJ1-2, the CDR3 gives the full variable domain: GAGVSQSPRYKVAKRGQDVALRCDPISGHVSLFWYQQALGQGPEFLTYFQNEAQLDKSGLPSDRFFAERPEGSVSTLKIQRTQQEDSAVYLCASSLLTDPGYTFGSGTRLTVV.

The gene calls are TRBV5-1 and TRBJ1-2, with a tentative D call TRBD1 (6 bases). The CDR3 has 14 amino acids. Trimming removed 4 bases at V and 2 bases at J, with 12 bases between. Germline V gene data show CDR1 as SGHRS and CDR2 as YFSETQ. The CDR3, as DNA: TGCGCCAGCAGCCACCATACAGGGAACTATGGCTACACCTTC. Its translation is CASSHHTGNYGYTF. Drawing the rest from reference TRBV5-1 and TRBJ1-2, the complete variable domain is KAGVTQTPRYLIKTRGQQVTLSCSPISGHRSVSWYQQTPGQGLQFLFEYFSETQRNKGNFPGRFSGRQFSNSRSEMNVSTLELGDSALYLCASSHHTGNYGYTFGSGTRLTVV.